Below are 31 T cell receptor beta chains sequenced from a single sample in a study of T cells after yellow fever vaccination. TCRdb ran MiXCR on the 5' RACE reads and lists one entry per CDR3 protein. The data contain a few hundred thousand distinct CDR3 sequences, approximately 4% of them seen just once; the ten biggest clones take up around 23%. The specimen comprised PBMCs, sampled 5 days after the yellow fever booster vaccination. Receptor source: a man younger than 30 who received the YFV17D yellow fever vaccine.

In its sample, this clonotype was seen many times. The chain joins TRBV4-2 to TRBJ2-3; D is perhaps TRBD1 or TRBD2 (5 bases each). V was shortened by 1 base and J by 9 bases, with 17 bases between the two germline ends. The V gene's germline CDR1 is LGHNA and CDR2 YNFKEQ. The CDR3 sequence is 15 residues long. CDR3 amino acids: CASSQVEQGEGTQYF. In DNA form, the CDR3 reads TGTGCCAGCAGCCAAGTTGAGCAGGGAGAAGGCACGCAGTATTTT.

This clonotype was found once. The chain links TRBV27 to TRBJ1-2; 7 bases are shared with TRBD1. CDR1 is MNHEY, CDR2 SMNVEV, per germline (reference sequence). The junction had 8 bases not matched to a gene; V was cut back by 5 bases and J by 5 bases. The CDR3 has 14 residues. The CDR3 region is CASSPSGTAYGYTF. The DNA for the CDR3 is TGTGCCAGCAGTCCATCCGGGACAGCTTATGGCTACACCTTC.

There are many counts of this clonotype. As DNA, the CDR3 is TGTGCCAGCAGCGAACAGGGAAACTATGGCTACACCTTC. It encodes CASSEQGNYGYTF. This sequence joins TRBV7-9 and TRBJ1-2; D is perhaps TRBD1 (6 bases). V lost 5 bases and J 2 bases, leaving 9 bases between the germline ends. Per the germline V gene, CDR1 is SEHNR and CDR2 is FQNEAQ (reference sequence). CDR3 length: 13 residues.

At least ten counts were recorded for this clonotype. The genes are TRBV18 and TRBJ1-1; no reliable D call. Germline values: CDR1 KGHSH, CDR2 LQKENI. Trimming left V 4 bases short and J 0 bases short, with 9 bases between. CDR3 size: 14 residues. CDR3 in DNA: TGTGCCAGCTCACTCGACACCCTGAACACTGAAGCTTTCTTT. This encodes CASSLDTLNTEAFF. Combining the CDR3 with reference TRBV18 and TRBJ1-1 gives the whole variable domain NAGVMQNPRHLVRRRGQEARLRCSPMKGHSHVYWYRQLPEEGLKFMVYLQKENIIDESGMPKERFSAEFPKEGPSILRIQQVVRGDSAAYFCASSLDTLNTEAFFGQGTRLTVV.

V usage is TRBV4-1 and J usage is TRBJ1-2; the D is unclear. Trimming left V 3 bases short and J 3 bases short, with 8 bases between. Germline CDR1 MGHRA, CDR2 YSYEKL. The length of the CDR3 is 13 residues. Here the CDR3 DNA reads TGCGCCAGCAGCCAGGACGGAGACTATGGCTACACCTTC. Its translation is CASSQDGDYGYTF.

The DNA for the CDR3 is TGTGCCAGCACCCCAGGGGGGGTCACAGATACGCAGTATTTT. As protein: CASTPGGVTDTQYF. This chain links TRBV12-3 or TRBV12-4 with TRBJ2-3; D tentatively fits TRBD1 or TRBD2 (7 bases each). Trimming left V 7 bases short and J 2 bases short, with 13 bases between. The CDR3 extends over 14 amino acids.

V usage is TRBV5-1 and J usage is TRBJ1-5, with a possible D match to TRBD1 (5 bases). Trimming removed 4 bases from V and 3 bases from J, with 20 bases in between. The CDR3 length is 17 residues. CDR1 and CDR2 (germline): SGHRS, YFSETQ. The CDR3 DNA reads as TGCGCCAGCAGCCCGTTTGGGGGACGGGGGACCAATCAGCCCCAGCATTTT. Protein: CASSPFGGRGTNQPQHF. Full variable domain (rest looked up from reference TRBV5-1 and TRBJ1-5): KAGVTQTPRYLIKTRGQQVTLSCSPISGHRSVSWYQQTPGQGLQFLFEYFSETQRNKGNFPGRFSGRQFSNSRSEMNVSTLELGDSALYLCASSPFGGRGTNQPQHFGDGTRLSIL.

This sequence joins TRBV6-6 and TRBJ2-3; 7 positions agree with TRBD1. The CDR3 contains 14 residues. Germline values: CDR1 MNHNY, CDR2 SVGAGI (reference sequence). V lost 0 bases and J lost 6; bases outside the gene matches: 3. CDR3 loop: CASSYSTGIDTQYF. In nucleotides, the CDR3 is TGTGCCAGCAGTTACTCGACAGGGATCGATACGCAGTATTTT.

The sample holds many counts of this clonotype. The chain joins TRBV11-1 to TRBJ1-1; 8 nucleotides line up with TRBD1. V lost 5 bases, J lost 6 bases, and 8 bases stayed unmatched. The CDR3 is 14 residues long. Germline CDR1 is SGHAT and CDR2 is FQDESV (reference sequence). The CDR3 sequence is CASSQDRARPEAFF. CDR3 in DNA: TGTGCCAGCAGCCAGGACAGGGCCAGGCCTGAAGCTTTCTTT.

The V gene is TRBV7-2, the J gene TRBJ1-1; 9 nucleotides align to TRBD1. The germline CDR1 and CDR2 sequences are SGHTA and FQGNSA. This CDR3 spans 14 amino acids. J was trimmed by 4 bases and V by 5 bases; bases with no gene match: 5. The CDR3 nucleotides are TGTGCCAGCAGCCGGGACAGGGTGATCACTGAAGCTTTCTTT. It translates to CASSRDRVITEAFF.

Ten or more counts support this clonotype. The CDR3 nucleotides read TGTGCCAGCCGGATGAGGGGAGGTCGGCCCCAGCATTTT. This sequence encodes CASRMRGGRPQHF. The J gene is TRBJ1-5, the V gene TRBV12-3 or TRBV12-4; D is possibly TRBD1 (5 bases). The ends were cut back, 8 bases at V and 9 bases at J, with 17 bases in the middle. The CDR3 runs to 13 residues.

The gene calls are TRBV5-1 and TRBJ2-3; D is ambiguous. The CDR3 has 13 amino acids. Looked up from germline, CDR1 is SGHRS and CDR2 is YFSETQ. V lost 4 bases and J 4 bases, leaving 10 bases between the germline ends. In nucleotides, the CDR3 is TGCGCCAGCAGCCAAAGACTTCCAGATACGCAGTATTTT. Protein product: CASSQRLPDTQYF.

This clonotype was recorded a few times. CDR3 sequence (DNA): TGTGCCAGCACCTCGCTGGTTGGGGATCAGCCCCAGCATTTT. Translated: CASTSLVGDQPQHF. The chain joins TRBV12-3 or TRBV12-4 to TRBJ1-5; D is ambiguous. CDR3 length equals 14 residues. V was clipped by 7 bases and J by 5 bases, with 15 bases between them.

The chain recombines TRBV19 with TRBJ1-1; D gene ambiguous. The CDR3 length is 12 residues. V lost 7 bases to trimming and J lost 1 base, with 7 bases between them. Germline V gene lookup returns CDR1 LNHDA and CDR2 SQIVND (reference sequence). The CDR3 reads CASNTANTEAFF. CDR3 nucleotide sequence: TGTGCCAGTAATACAGCGAACACTGAAGCTTTCTTT.

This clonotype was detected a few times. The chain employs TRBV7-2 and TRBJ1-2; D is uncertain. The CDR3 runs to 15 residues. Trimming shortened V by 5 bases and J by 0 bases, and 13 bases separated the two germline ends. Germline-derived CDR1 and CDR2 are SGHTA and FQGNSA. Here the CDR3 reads CASSPQRVANYGYTF. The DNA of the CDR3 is TGTGCCAGCAGCCCCCAGCGGGTAGCTAACTATGGCTACACCTTC.

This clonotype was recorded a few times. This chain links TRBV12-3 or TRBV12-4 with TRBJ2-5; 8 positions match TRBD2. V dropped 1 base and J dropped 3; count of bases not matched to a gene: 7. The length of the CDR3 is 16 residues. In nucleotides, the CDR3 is TGTGCCAGCAGTTTAGTGGGACGGGGGGGCGAAGAGACCCAGTACTTC. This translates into CASSLVGRGGEETQYF.

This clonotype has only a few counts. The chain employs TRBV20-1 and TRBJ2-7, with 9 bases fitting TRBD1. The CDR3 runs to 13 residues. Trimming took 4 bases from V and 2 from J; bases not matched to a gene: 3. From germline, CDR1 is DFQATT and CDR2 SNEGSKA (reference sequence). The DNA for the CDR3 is TGCAGTGCTACGACAGGGGGGACCTACGAGCAGTACTTC. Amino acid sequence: CSATTGGTYEQYF.

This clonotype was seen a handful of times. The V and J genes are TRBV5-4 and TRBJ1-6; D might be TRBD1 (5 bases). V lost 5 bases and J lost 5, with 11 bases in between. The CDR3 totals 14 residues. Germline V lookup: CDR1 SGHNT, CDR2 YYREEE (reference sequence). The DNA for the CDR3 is TGTGCCAGCAGTAAGGACATTCATAATTCACCCCTCCACTTT. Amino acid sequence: CASSKDIHNSPLHF.

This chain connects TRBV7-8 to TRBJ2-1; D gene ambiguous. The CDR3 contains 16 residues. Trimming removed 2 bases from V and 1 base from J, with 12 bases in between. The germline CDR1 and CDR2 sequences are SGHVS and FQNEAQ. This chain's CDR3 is CASSLWRFDSYNEQFF. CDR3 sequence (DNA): TGTGCCAGCAGCTTATGGCGCTTCGATTCCTACAATGAGCAGTTCTTC.

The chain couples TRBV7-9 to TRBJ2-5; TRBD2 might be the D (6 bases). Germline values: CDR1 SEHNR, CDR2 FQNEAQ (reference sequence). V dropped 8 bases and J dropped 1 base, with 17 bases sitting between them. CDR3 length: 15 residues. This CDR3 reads CASLPDRGSQETQYF. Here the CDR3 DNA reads TGTGCCAGCCTCCCGGACCGGGGGAGCCAAGAGACCCAGTACTTC.

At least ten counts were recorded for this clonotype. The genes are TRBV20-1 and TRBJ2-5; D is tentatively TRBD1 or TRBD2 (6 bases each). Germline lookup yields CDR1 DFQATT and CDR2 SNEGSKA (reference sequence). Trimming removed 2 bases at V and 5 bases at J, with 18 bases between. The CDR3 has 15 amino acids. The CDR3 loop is CSARPLGGTLETQYF. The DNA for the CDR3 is TGCAGTGCTAGACCCCTGGGGGGCACGTTGGAGACCCAGTACTTC.

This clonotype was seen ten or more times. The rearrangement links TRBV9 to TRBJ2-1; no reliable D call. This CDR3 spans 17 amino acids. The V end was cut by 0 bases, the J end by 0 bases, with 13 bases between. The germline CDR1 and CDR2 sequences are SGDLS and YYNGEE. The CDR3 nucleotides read TGTGCCAGCAGCGTAGAAGGCCGCCCGAGCTCCTACAATGAGCAGTTCTTC. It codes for CASSVEGRPSSYNEQFF.

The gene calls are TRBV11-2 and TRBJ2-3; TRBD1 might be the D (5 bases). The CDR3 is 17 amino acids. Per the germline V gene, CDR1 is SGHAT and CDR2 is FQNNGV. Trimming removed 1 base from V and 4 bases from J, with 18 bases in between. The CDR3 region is CASSLVFQGSPADTQYF. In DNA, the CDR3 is TGTGCCAGCAGCTTAGTCTTTCAGGGATCCCCCGCAGATACGCAGTATTTT.

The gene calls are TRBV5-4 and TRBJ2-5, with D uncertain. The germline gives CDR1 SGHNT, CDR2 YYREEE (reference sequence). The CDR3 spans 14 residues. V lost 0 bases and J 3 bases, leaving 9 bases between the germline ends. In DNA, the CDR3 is TGTGCCAGCAGCTTGGGGCAGAGAGAAGAGACCCAGTACTTC. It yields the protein CASSLGQREETQYF.

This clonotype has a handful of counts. The CDR3 nucleotides are TGCGCCAGCAGCTTCACGGGGGGAGATCGGTACAATGAGCAGTTCTTC. It specifies CASSFTGGDRYNEQFF. The chain combines TRBV5-1 with TRBJ2-1; TRBD2 agrees at 7 bases. Germline V gives CDR1 SGHRS, CDR2 YFSETQ. With V trimmed by 2 bases and J by 4 bases, 9 bases remained unmatched. The CDR3 is 16 amino acids.

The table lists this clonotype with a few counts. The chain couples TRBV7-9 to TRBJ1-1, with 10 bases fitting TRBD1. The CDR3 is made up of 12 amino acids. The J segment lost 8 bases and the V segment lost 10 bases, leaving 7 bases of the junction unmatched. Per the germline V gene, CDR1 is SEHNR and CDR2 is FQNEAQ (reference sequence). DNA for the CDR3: TGTGCCACGGACAGGGGGAGCGCAGAAGCTTTCTTT. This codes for CATDRGSAEAFF.

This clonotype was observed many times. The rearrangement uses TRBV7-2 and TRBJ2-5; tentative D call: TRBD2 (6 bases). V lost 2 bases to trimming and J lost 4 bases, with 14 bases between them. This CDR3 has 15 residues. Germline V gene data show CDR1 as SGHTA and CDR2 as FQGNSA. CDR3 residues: CASSLFGGVGETQYF. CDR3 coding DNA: TGTGCCAGCAGCTTATTCGGCGGGGTAGGAGAGACCCAGTACTTC.

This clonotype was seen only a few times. The CDR3 reads CATSVGLAGSTDTQYF. CDR3 DNA: TGTGCCACCTCCGTTGGGCTAGCGGGAAGCACAGATACGCAGTATTTT. V gene TRBV15 combines with J gene TRBJ2-3; 9 bases match TRBD2. The CDR3 is made up of 16 amino acids. CDR1 is LNHNV and CDR2 is YYDKDF in the germline V gene (reference sequence). The junction had 9 bases not matched to a gene; V was cut back by 8 bases and J by 0 bases.

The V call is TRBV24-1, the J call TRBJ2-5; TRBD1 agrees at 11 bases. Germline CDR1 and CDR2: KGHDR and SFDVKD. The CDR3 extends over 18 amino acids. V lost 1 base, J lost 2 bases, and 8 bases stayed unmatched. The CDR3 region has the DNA TGTGCCACCAGTGATTTAGTTGGACAGGGGGCCGTACAAGAGACCCAGTACTTC. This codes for CATSDLVGQGAVQETQYF.

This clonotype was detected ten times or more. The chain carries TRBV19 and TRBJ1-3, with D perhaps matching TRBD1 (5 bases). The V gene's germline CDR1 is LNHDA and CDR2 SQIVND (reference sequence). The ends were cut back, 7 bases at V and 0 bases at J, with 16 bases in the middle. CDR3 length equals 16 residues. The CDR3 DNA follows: TGTGCCAGTACTACCTTCAACAGGAACTCTGGAAACACCATATATTTT. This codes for CASTTFNRNSGNTIYF.

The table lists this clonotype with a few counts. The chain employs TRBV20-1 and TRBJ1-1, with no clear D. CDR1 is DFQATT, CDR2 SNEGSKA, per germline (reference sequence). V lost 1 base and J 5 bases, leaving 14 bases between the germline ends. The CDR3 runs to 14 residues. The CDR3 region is CSARVPGPPTEAFF. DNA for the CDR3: TGCAGTGCTAGAGTCCCGGGCCCCCCAACTGAAGCTTTCTTT.